This T cell receptor (beta chain) was identified in a study of T cell responses to AZD1222 COVID-19 vaccine. Note on this clone: Its antigen is unknown.

Broader study findings: Only after the peak T cell response were repertoires sampled.

Method: immunoSEQ multiplex PCR; TCRdb's copy keeps in-frame clones and lacks some. The table lists 90,000 to 100,000 clones, about nine tenths of them singletons. Trimming pared 5 bases from V and 4 bases from J, leaving 11 bases between. This CDR3 is built from 13 residues. The sequence was obtained from an adult who received the AZD1222 COVID-19 vaccine. Sequencing was performed on peripheral blood, taken 28 days after the second AZD1222 dose. The gene calls are TRBV12-3 or TRBV12-4 and TRBJ1-1; D remains ambiguous. CDR3 loop: CASSPRPSTEAFF. CDR3 DNA sequence: TGTGCCAGCAGTCCCCGCCCCTCCACTGAAGCTTTCTTT.